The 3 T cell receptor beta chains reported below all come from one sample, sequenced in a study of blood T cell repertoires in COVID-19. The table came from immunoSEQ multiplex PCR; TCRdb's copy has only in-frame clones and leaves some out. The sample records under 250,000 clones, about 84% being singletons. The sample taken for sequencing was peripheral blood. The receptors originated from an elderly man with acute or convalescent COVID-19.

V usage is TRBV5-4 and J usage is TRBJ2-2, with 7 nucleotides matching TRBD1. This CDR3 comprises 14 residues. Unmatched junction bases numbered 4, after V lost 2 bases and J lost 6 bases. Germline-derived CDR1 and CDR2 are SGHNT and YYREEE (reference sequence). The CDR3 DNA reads TGTGCCAGCAGCTTACCAACAGGGGCCGGGGAGCTGTTTTTT. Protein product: CASSLPTGAGELFF.

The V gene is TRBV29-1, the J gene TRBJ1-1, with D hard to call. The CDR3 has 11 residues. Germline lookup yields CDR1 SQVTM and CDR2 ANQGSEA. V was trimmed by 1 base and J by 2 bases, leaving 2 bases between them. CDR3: CSVEANTEAFF. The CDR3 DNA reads TGCAGCGTTGAAGCTAACACTGAAGCTTTCTTT. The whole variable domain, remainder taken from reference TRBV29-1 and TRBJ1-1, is SAVISQKPSRDICQRGTSLTIQCQVDSQVTMMFWYRQQPGQSLTLIATANQGSEATYESGFVIDKFPISRPNLTFSTLTVSNMSPEDSSIYLCSVEANTEAFFGQGTRLTVV.

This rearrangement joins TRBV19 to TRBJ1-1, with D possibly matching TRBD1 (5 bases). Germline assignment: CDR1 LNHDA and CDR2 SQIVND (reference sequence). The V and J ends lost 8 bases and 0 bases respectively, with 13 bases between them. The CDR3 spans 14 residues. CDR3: CASGAVLMNTEAFF. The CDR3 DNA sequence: TGTGCCAGTGGGGCCGTACTCATGAACACTGAAGCTTTCTTT.